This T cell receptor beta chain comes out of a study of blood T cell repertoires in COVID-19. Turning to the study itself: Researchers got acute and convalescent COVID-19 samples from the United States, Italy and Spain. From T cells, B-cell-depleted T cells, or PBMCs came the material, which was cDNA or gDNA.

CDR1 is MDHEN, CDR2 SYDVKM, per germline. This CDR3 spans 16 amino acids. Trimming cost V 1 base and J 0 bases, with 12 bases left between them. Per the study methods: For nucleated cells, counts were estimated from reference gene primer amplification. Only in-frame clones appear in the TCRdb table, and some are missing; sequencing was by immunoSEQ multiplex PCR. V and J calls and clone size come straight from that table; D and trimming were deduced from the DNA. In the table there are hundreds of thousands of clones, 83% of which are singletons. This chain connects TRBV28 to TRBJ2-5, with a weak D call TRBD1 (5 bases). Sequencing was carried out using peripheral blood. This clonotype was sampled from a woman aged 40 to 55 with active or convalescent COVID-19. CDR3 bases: TGTGCCAGCAGTTTATACGCCAAGGGGCACCAAGAGACCCAGTACTTC. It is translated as CASSLYAKGHQETQYF.